The 15 T cell receptor beta chains presented below share a single source sample, sequenced in a study of T cell responses to AZD1222 COVID-19 vaccine. Clones were sequenced by immunoSEQ multiplex PCR, and TCRdb holds only the in-frame ones, with some missing. The sample holds 130,000 to 150,000 clones, about 90% seen once. Source: peripheral blood, taken on day 0 of AZD1222 vaccination. These receptors came from an adult in good health.

This clone was counted only a few times. This chain links TRBV15 with TRBJ1-4; 8 nucleotides line up with TRBD1. The germline CDR1 and CDR2 sequences are LNHNV and YYDKDF (reference sequence). The ends lost 5 bases at V and 8 bases at J; junction bases unmatched: 4. The CDR3 runs to 13 residues. The CDR3 sequence: CATSVTGGEKLFF. The CDR3 DNA sequence: TGTGCCACCAGCGTCACAGGGGGAGAAAAACTGTTTTTT.

The rearrangement links TRBV5-1 to TRBJ2-5; D remains ambiguous. The CDR3 totals 14 residues. Germline CDR1 SGHRS, CDR2 YFSETQ. V was cut by 1 base and J by 5 bases, with 12 bases left in between. The CDR3 sequence: CASSLYTVGETQYF. For the CDR3, the DNA is TGCGCCAGCAGCTTGTATACCGTGGGGGAGACCCAGTACTTC.

V is TRBV14 and J is TRBJ2-6; D is ambiguous. The ends were cut back, 1 base at V and 2 bases at J, with 6 bases in the middle. The germline V gene encodes CDR1 SGHDN and CDR2 FVKESK. The CDR3 is made up of 15 amino acids. CDR3 nucleotides: TGTGCCAGCAGCCAAGTTAGGGCTGGGGCCAACGTCCTGACTTTC. It is translated as CASSQVRAGANVLTF.

In its sample, this clone was seen once. The V call is TRBV15, the J call TRBJ2-1, with D unclear. Germline V gives CDR1 LNHNV, CDR2 YYDKDF (reference sequence). V shed 8 bases and J shed 4 bases, with 18 bases lying between them. The CDR3 has 15 residues. CDR3 sequence (DNA): TGTGCCACCCTTTCCTCCCTGGAGACTTACAATGAGCAGTTCTTC. This encodes CATLSSLETYNEQFF.

The V and J genes are TRBV29-1 and TRBJ2-3; D ambiguous. Germline V gene sequence: CDR1 SQVTM, CDR2 ANQGSEA. The CDR3 is made up of 12 amino acids. Deletions cut 4 bases from V and 2 bases from J, with 7 bases between. CDR3 nucleotides: TGCAGCGTTGTTCTGTCCACAGATACGCAGTATTTT. It is translated as CSVVLSTDTQYF.

This clone was recorded once. This sequence joins TRBV12-3 or TRBV12-4 and TRBJ1-1, with TRBD1 as a possible D gene (6 bases). The CDR3 consists of 12 residues. Trimming took 3 bases from V and 10 from J, leaving 12 bases between them. Here the CDR3 reads CASSFSRGRAFF. The CDR3, as DNA: TGTGCCAGCAGTTTCAGCAGGGGTCGAGCTTTCTTT.

The chain combines TRBV6-5 with TRBJ2-5; TRBD1 agrees at 7 bases. V shed 8 bases and J 2 bases; nucleotides not matched to a gene: 11. Germline V gene lookup returns CDR1 MNHEY and CDR2 SVGAGI. CDR3 length: 15 residues. CDR3 bases: TGTGCCAGCGGGTGGGGCTCGACAGGGCAAGAGACCCAGTACTTC. This sequence encodes CASGWGSTGQETQYF.

This rearrangement joins TRBV29-1 to TRBJ2-1; D uncertain. V shed 4 bases and J shed 6 bases, with 10 bases lying between them. This CDR3 comprises 12 residues. The V gene's germline CDR1 is SQVTM and CDR2 ANQGSEA. The CDR3 loop reads CSVGSMGNEQFF. The CDR3 DNA reads as TGCAGCGTTGGGAGCATGGGCAATGAGCAGTTCTTC.

The chain links TRBV6-5 to TRBJ2-1, with 9 nucleotides matching TRBD2. From germline, CDR1 is MNHEY and CDR2 SVGAGI. J was trimmed by 7 bases and V by 1 base; bases with no gene match: 8. The CDR3 has 16 residues. The CDR3 here is CASSYLLAGGGNEQFF. The CDR3 DNA is TGTGCCAGCAGTTACTTGCTTGCGGGAGGGGGTAATGAGCAGTTCTTC.

This sequence joins TRBV7-3 and TRBJ2-5; the D gene is possibly TRBD2 (5 bases). CDR3 length equals 14 residues. From germline, CDR1 is SGHTA and CDR2 FQGTGA. Trimming removed 1 base at V and 0 bases at J, with 6 bases between. The CDR3 region is CASSLRGDQETQYF. CDR3 in DNA: TGTGCCAGCAGCTTAAGGGGAGACCAAGAGACCCAGTACTTC.

This chain connects TRBV13 to TRBJ1-3, with D perhaps TRBD1 (5 bases). V shed 5 bases and J shed 0 bases, with 8 bases lying between them. In germline, CDR1 is PRHDT, CDR2 FYEKMQ (reference sequence). The CDR3 has 14 residues. The CDR3 DNA reads as TGTGCCAGCAGCCACAGGAGCTCTGGAAACACCATATATTTT. The encoded protein is CASSHRSSGNTIYF.

The chain has TRBV3-1 (or the pseudogene TRBV3-2) and TRBJ2-5; TRBD1 or TRBD2 may be the D gene (5 bases each). The CDR3 covers 14 residues. With 1 base removed from V and 1 base from J, the gap between germline ends came to 7 bases. CDR1 is LGHDT, CDR2 YNNKEL, per germline (reference sequence). CDR3 DNA: TGTGCCAGCAGCCAAGGGGGACGCCAAGAGACCCAGTACTTC. It codes for CASSQGGRQETQYF.

The chain carries TRBV19 and TRBJ1-6, with D possibly matching TRBD1 (5 bases). Per the germline V gene, CDR1 is LNHDA and CDR2 is SQIVND (reference sequence). V shed 5 bases and J shed 5 bases, with 22 bases lying between them. The CDR3 contains 18 residues. CDR3 in DNA: TGTGCCAGTAGTTTGGGGCAGGGCCGGCGGTTGGATAATTCACCCCTCCACTTT. It codes for CASSLGQGRRLDNSPLHF.

This chain uses TRBV19 with TRBJ2-3; tentative D call: TRBD2 (7 bases). The CDR3 contains 13 residues. V was clipped by 6 bases and J by 4 bases, with 11 bases between them. Germline V gives CDR1 LNHDA, CDR2 SQIVND (reference sequence). CDR3 in DNA: TGTGCCAGTAGCGGGGGGCACCCAGATACGCAGTATTTT. Translating it yields CASSGGHPDTQYF.

The V and J genes are TRBV3-1 (or the pseudogene TRBV3-2) and TRBJ2-5, with D hard to call. The CDR3 length is 17 residues. Trimming took off 0 bases at V and 0 bases at J, with 14 bases between the two ends. The germline V gene encodes CDR1 LGHDT and CDR2 YNNKEL (reference sequence). The CDR3 DNA sequence: TGTGCCAGCAGCCAAGAAGTCTATACAGACCACCAAGAGACCCAGTACTTC. It encodes CASSQEVYTDHQETQYF.